Each of the 10 T cell receptor beta chains below was sequenced from the same sample in a study of cytomegalovirus exposure and HLA in healthy donors. Here immunoSEQ multiplex PCR was the method, and the copy in TCRdb shows in-frame clones only, minus some. The table has about 220,000 clones, around 80% seen once. The sample comprised PBMCs. The receptors were gathered from a woman aged 30 to 39 in good health and CMV-seropositive.

Comment on this clone: Other DNA sequences in the same sample also yield this CDR3. The chain recombines TRBV27 with TRBJ1-1; maybe TRBD1 (5 bases). Germline V CDR1 and CDR2: MNHEY, SMNVEV (reference sequence). Between the trimmed V and J ends, which lost 5 bases and 0 bases, there was a span of 10 bases. This CDR3 spans 14 amino acids. DNA of the CDR3: TGTGCCAGCAGTCTGACAGAATTGAACACTGAAGCTTTCTTT. It yields the protein CASSLTELNTEAFF.

The table lists this clone with a few counts. The V and J genes are TRBV4-2 and TRBJ1-5; unclear D gene. This CDR3 is built from 12 residues. Trimming took off 1 base at V and 3 bases at J, with 1 base between the two ends. The germline CDR1 and CDR2 sequences are LGHNA and YNFKEQ. The CDR3 loop is CASSQVNQPQHF. CDR3 sequence (DNA): TGTGCCAGCAGCCAAGTCAATCAGCCCCAGCATTTT.

This chain connects TRBV6-1 to TRBJ1-1; D perhaps matches TRBD1 (5 bases). This CDR3 spans 14 amino acids. Germline V CDR1 and CDR2: MNHNS, SASEGT. Trimming removed 8 bases at V and 6 bases at J, with 19 bases between. In DNA, the CDR3 is TGTGCCAGCTCGGTTACAGGAGAGATCGCTGAAGCTTTCTTT. As protein: CASSVTGEIAEAFF.

This chain connects TRBV25-1 to TRBJ1-4; D not resolved. CDR3 length: 14 amino acids. CDR1 MGHDK and CDR2 SYGVNS come from the germline V gene. Trimming stripped 4 bases from V and 3 bases from J, with 9 bases between. The CDR3, as DNA: TGTGCCAGCAGTGGTCAGAAACCTAATGAAAAACTGTTTTTT. Translated, it gives CASSGQKPNEKLFF.

The chain couples TRBV11-2 to TRBJ1-3, with D perhaps matching TRBD1 (6 bases). The germline V and J ends were trimmed by 5 bases and 0 bases, with 14 bases remaining between them. Germline V gene sequence: CDR1 SGHAT, CDR2 FQNNGV. The CDR3 runs to 16 residues. The CDR3, as DNA: TGTGCCAGCAGCCCGGAGGGGGTTTACTCTGGAAACACCATATATTTT. It codes for CASSPEGVYSGNTIYF.

The CDR3 nucleotides are TGCGCCAGCAGTGAGTCCCGGGACTATGGCTACACCTTC. Amino acids: CASSESRDYGYTF. J is TRBJ1-2 and V is TRBV10-1; D remains ambiguous. The CDR3 totals 13 residues. V shed 0 bases and J shed 3 bases, with 5 bases lying between them. The germline V gene encodes CDR1 WNHNN and CDR2 SYGVQD (reference sequence).

The gene calls are TRBV4-1 and TRBJ2-1, with D tentatively TRBD1 (6 bases). Germline CDR1 reads MGHRA; CDR2 reads YSYEKL. The V end lost 1 base, the J end lost 10 bases, and 8 bases lay between the germline ends. CDR3 length equals 12 residues. The CDR3: CASSQAGAEQFF. The CDR3 coding sequence is TGCGCCAGCAGCCAAGCAGGGGCAGAGCAGTTCTTC.

The chain employs TRBV27 and TRBJ1-3; D is possibly TRBD1 (6 bases). The ends were cut back, 3 bases at V and 2 bases at J, with 20 bases in the middle. Germline loops: CDR1 MNHEY, CDR2 SMNVEV (reference sequence). The CDR3 runs to 18 residues. The CDR3 nucleotides are TGTGCCAGCAGTTTCCGAACCCCCACAGGGAGAACTGGAAACACCATATATTTT. This sequence encodes CASSFRTPTGRTGNTIYF.

This chain uses TRBV2 with TRBJ2-7; D uncertain. The CDR3 extends over 12 amino acids. The germline V gene encodes CDR1 SNHLY and CDR2 FYNNEI. Trimming cost V 8 bases and J 2 bases, with 10 bases left between them. The CDR3 DNA is TGTGCCAGCGGGTACAGAGCCTACGAGCAGTACTTC. Translation: CASGYRAYEQYF.

The chain combines TRBV30 with TRBJ1-5; D not resolved. This CDR3 comprises 17 residues. V lost 2 bases and J 5 bases, leaving 22 bases between the germline ends. From germline, CDR1 is GTSNPN and CDR2 SVGIG (reference sequence). CDR3 residues: CAWSYGPTHKADQPQHF. As DNA, the CDR3 is TGTGCCTGGAGTTACGGACCGACACACAAGGCAGATCAGCCCCAGCATTTT.